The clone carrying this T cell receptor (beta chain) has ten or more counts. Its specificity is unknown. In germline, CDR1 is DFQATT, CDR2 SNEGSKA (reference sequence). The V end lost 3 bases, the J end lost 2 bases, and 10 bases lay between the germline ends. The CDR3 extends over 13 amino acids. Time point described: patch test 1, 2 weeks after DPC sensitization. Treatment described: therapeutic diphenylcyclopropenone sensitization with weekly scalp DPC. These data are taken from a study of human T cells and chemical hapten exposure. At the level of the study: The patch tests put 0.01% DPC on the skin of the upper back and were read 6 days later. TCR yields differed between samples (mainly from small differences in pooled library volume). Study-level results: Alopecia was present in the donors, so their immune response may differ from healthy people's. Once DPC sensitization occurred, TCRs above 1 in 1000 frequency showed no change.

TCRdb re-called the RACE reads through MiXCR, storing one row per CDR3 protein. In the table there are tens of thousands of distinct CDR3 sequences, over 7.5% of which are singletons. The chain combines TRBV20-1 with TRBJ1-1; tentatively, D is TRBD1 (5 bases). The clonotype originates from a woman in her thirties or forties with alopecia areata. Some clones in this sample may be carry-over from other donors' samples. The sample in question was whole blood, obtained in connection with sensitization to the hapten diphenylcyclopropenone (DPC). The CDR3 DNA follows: TGCAGTGCTAGGGGACCCCTAAACACTGAAGCTTTCTTT. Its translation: CSARGPLNTEAFF.